This T cell receptor (beta chain) was captured by sequencing in a study of blood T cell repertoires in COVID-19. On the study more broadly: Sources were T cells, B-cell-depleted T cells, or PBMCs; the material itself was cDNA or gDNA.

The CDR3 loop spans 14 amino acids. Germline CDR1 reads SEHNR; CDR2 reads FQNEAQ (reference sequence). V was shortened by 4 bases and J by 5 bases, with 11 bases between the two germline ends. Original methodology: From reference gene primer amplification, estimates of nucleated cell counts were derived. Profiled with immunoSEQ multiplex PCR; TCRdb holds only in-frame clones, not every one. From that table come the V and J calls and clone size; the DNA was used to work out D and trimming. Of about 180,000 clones detected, approximately 78% appear once; the ten largest clones hold 17%. Donors were grouped by their self-reported clinical history. This clone has more than one count but fewer than ten.

Sequencing was done on a sample of PBMCs or T cells enriched from blood (not recorded which). The TCR sequence derives from a woman in her 50s who had recovered from COVID-19. The V call is TRBV7-9, the J call TRBJ1-4; D gene ambiguous. The CDR3 is CASSSQTGNEKLFF. The CDR3 coding sequence is TGTGCCAGCAGCTCCCAGACGGGAAATGAAAAACTGTTTTTT.